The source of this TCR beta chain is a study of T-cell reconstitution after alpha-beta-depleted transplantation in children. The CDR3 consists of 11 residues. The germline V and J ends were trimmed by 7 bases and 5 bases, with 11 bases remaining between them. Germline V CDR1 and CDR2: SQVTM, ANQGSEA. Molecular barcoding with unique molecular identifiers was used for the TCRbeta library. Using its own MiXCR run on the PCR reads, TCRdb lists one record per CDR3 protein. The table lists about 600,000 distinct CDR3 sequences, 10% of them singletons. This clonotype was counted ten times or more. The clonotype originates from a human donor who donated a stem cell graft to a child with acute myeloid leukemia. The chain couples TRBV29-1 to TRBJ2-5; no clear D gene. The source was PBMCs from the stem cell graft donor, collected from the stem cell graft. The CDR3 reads CSGLSRETQYF. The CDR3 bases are TGCAGCGGGCTATCCCGGGAGACCCAGTACTTC.